Below, one T cell receptor beta chain is given with its context. Per germline, CDR1 LNHDA and CDR2 SQIVND (reference sequence). The CDR3 is 15 amino acids. V was clipped by 5 bases and J by 7 bases; unmatched bases: 13. These data are taken from a study of blood T cell repertoires in COVID-19. In the study overall: Samples of COVID-19 (acute and convalescent) were obtained from the United States, Italy and Spain.

Libraries were prepared by immunoSEQ multiplex PCR; TCRdb keeps only in-frame clonotypes and omits some of them. The table shows approximately 150,000 clones, with more than 75% occurring only once. The gene calls are TRBV19 and TRBJ2-7, with TRBD1 identical over 8 bases. The specimen sequenced was peripheral blood. The TCR originated in a man aged 45 to 65 who had recovered from COVID-19. The CDR3 DNA sequence: TGTGCCAGTAGTCCCCGGACAGGGTCGACCGGGGAGCAGTACTTC. Amino acids: CASSPRTGSTGEQYF.